What follows are 28 T cell receptor beta chains derived from one specimen sequenced in a study of cytomegalovirus exposure and HLA in healthy donors (dated by TCRdb to the late 2010s). The library was made by the immunoSEQ multiplex PCR assay. A mixture of 60 forward primers for TCR Vbeta segments and 13 reverse primers for TCR Jbeta segments was used in the multiplex PCR. The clones in this table, taken by TCRdb from immuneACCESS, are in-frame only. Not every clone is retained; where verified, under half of the shortfall comes from an unresolved V gene, and the cause of the rest is unknown. Across this sample there are some 150,000 clones, with about 60% seen only once. The top ten constitute under 7.5% of the sample. Sequencing was done on a sample of PBMCs. These receptor sequences come from a woman aged 60 to 75 in good health and CMV-seropositive.

J is TRBJ2-2 and V is TRBV7-9; D possibly corresponds to TRBD1 (5 bases). With 5 bases removed from V and 0 bases from J, the gap between germline ends came to 13 bases. Germline V gene sequence: CDR1 SEHNR, CDR2 FQNEAQ (reference sequence). There are 16 residues in the CDR3. CDR3 amino acids: CASSRRQFANTGELFF. As DNA, the CDR3 is TGTGCCAGCAGCCGTCGACAGTTCGCGAACACCGGGGAGCTGTTTTTT.

This clone was observed a handful of times. V is TRBV10-1 and J is TRBJ2-7; D is uncertain. V was trimmed by 7 bases and J by 3 bases, leaving 10 bases between them. The CDR3 has 12 amino acids. Germline assignment: CDR1 WNHNN and CDR2 SYGVQD (reference sequence). The CDR3 sequence is CASTCEIYEQYF. The CDR3 DNA is TGCGCCAGCACTTGTGAGATCTACGAGCAGTACTTC.

The rearrangement links TRBV5-1 to TRBJ1-1, with 7 bases lining up with TRBD1. The germline V gene encodes CDR1 SGHRS and CDR2 YFSETQ. The V gene end was trimmed by 6 bases and the J gene end by 0 bases; junction bases not matched to a gene: 8. This CDR3 has 15 amino acids. Here the CDR3 reads CASTPGQALNTEAFF. CDR3 sequence (DNA): TGCGCCAGCACCCCCGGACAGGCTTTGAACACTGAAGCTTTCTTT.

The chain uses TRBV2 and TRBJ2-1; maybe TRBD1 (7 bases). The germline gives CDR1 SNHLY, CDR2 FYNNEI. Trimming cost V 6 bases and J 10 bases, with 10 bases left between them. The CDR3 length is 11 residues. CDR3 in DNA: TGTGCCAGCAGGCAGGGGGGAGAGCAGTTCTTC. Translating it yields CASRQGGEQFF.

The chain is built from TRBV7-7 and TRBJ2-7; weak D call: TRBD1 (6 bases). The germline V gene encodes CDR1 SSHAT and CDR2 FNYEAQ (reference sequence). The V end lost 2 bases, the J end lost 6 bases, and 11 bases lay between the germline ends. CDR3 length: 13 residues. The CDR3 sequence is CASSLTGQSEQYF. CDR3 DNA sequence: TGTGCCAGCAGCTTAACCGGACAGAGCGAGCAGTACTTC. Based on the CDR3 plus reference TRBV7-7 and TRBJ2-7, the full variable domain is GAGVSQSPRYKVTKRGQDVTLRCDPISSHATLYWYQQALGQGPEFLTYFNYEAQPDKSGLPSDRFSAERPEGSISTLTIQRTEQRDSAMYRCASSLTGQSEQYFGPGTRLTVT.

This clone was found a few times. The chain is built from TRBV28 and TRBJ1-6; D call uncertain. This CDR3 spans 14 amino acids. Germline CDR1 reads MDHEN; CDR2 reads SYDVKM. V dropped 4 bases and J dropped 4 bases, with 8 bases sitting between them. CDR3 DNA: TGTGCCAGCAGTTCTCCGGGGTATAATTCACCCCTCCACTTT. Amino acids: CASSSPGYNSPLHF.

The chain uses TRBV2 and TRBJ2-1; 10 bases line up with TRBD2. Germline V gene data show CDR1 as SNHLY and CDR2 as FYNNEI. The CDR3 sequence is 14 residues long. V was pared by 8 bases and J by 8 bases, with 9 bases of the junction left unmatched. The CDR3 nucleotides read TGTGCCAGCGCGTGGGCTAGCGGGAGCTATGAGCAGTTCTTC. It encodes CASAWASGSYEQFF.

The rearrangement uses TRBV28 and TRBJ2-3; TRBD1 is a possible D gene (5 bases). V lost 10 bases and J 2 bases, leaving 16 bases between the germline ends. Germline V CDR1 and CDR2: MDHEN, SYDVKM. CDR3 length: 14 amino acids. CDR3 protein: CATDDSDSTDTQYF. The CDR3 coding sequence is TGTGCCACCGACGACAGTGACTCCACAGATACGCAGTATTTT.

The chain employs TRBV7-2 and TRBJ2-7; possible D gene TRBD2, 5 bases. The CDR3 runs 15 residues. V gave up 4 bases and J gave up 2 bases, with 15 bases separating them. Germline CDR1 and CDR2: SGHTA and FQGNSA. CDR3 nucleotide sequence: TGTGCCAGCAGCTCCCGAGGACTCCGAACCTACGAGCAGTACTTC. Its translation: CASSSRGLRTYEQYF.

The chain carries TRBV14 and TRBJ2-5, with TRBD2 matching over 9 bases. Trimming removed 1 base from V and 1 base from J; junction bases left unmatched: 4. Germline loops: CDR1 SGHDN, CDR2 FVKESK. The CDR3 has 16 amino acids. The CDR3 DNA sequence: TGTGCCAGCAGCCAAGGCGTGACTAGCGGCCAAGAGACCCAGTACTTC. It translates to CASSQGVTSGQETQYF.

A single count supports this clone. The rearrangement joins TRBV7-6 to TRBJ2-3; D might be TRBD1 (5 bases). Per the germline V gene, CDR1 is SGHVS and CDR2 is FNYEAQ. Deletions cut 3 bases from V and 2 bases from J, with 6 bases between. The CDR3 covers 13 residues. The CDR3 region has the DNA TGTGCCAGCAGCTTGACAGACACAGATACGCAGTATTTT. Its translation is CASSLTDTDTQYF.

This chain connects TRBV28 to TRBJ2-5; TRBD2 aligns across 7 bases. V lost 5 bases, J lost 4 bases, and 10 bases stayed unmatched. The CDR3 extends over 15 amino acids. The germline V gene has CDR1 MDHEN and CDR2 SYDVKM. The CDR3 DNA reads TGTGCCAGCAGTCGATCTAGCGGAGGGGCAGAGACCCAGTACTTC. Its protein product is CASSRSSGGAETQYF.

The chain joins TRBV30 to TRBJ2-3; the match to TRBD1 covers 8 bases. V was pared by 3 bases and J by 1 base, with 6 bases of the junction left unmatched. The CDR3 spans 15 residues. Germline values: CDR1 GTSNPN, CDR2 SVGIG (reference sequence). The CDR3 DNA reads as TGTGCCTGGAGCGCGGACAGGGTGGGCACAGATACGCAGTATTTT. As protein: CAWSADRVGTDTQYF.

This clone was seen more than once but under ten times. The CDR3 DNA reads as TGCGCCAGCAGCAGAAGCGGGATGGGCATCGGGGAGCTGTTTTTT. It specifies CASSRSGMGIGELFF. V and J are TRBV5-1 and TRBJ2-2, with 7 bases lining up with TRBD2. The CDR3 contains 15 residues. The germline gives CDR1 SGHRS, CDR2 YFSETQ. V lost 4 bases to trimming and J lost 7 bases; unmatched junction nucleotides: 10.

This chain uses TRBV10-3 with TRBJ2-7, with D possibly matching TRBD2 (7 bases). The CDR3 length is 13 residues. From germline, CDR1 is ENHRY and CDR2 SYGVKD. V gave up 7 bases and J gave up 4 bases, with 14 bases separating them. In DNA form, the CDR3 reads TGTGCCATCACCCCCGGGGGGCAATACGAGCAGTACTTC. Translated, it gives CAITPGGQYEQYF.

The CDR3 DNA sequence: TGTGCCAGCAGCACTACCGGGACAGGGGGGAACTCTGGAAACACCATATATTTT. Translated: CASSTTGTGGNSGNTIYF. The chain links TRBV9 to TRBJ1-3, with 11 bases fitting TRBD1. This CDR3 comprises 18 residues. V shed 4 bases, J shed 0 bases, and the junction held 9 bases outside the gene matches. Looked up from germline, CDR1 is SGDLS and CDR2 is YYNGEE.

V gene TRBV7-3 combines with J gene TRBJ2-7; 8 nucleotides align to TRBD2. V shed 1 base and J 5 bases; nucleotides not matched to a gene: 7. This CDR3 is built from 15 residues. From germline, CDR1 is SGHTA and CDR2 FQGTGA. Written as DNA, the CDR3 is TGTGCCAGCAGCTTAAGCGGGGGGCGCGGCGACGAGCAGTACTTC. Its protein is CASSLSGGRGDEQYF.

The chain carries TRBV19 and TRBJ2-3, with D possibly being TRBD1 (6 bases). Germline V lookup: CDR1 LNHDA, CDR2 SQIVND (reference sequence). This CDR3 has 14 residues. The CDR3 nucleotides read TGTGGGGCATCGAGAGGGGGAAGCACAGATACGCAGTATTTT. It encodes CGASRGGSTDTQYF.

The DNA for the CDR3 is TGCGCCAGCAGCAGGGGACAGGTTGAAGATGAAAAACTGTTTTTT. Translation: CASSRGQVEDEKLFF. The V and J genes are TRBV5-1 and TRBJ1-4; 8 bases line up with TRBD1. Trimming took 4 bases from V and 6 from J; bases not matched to a gene: 8. The CDR3 consists of 15 residues. The germline V gene encodes CDR1 SGHRS and CDR2 YFSETQ.

The chain has TRBV13 and TRBJ2-7; a weak D match, TRBD1 (6 bases). CDR1 is PRHDT and CDR2 is FYEKMQ in the germline V gene (reference sequence). V lost 5 bases and J lost 6, with 29 bases in between. The CDR3 is made up of 18 amino acids. The CDR3 is CASSAGGGGVGVPIEQYF. The DNA for the CDR3 is TGTGCCAGCAGCGCAGGTGGGGGCGGCGTGGGGGTGCCTATCGAGCAGTACTTC.

The rearrangement joins TRBV29-1 to TRBJ1-2; 7 bases line up with TRBD1. The CDR3 extends over 12 amino acids. CDR1 is SQVTM, CDR2 ANQGSEA, per germline. V trimming: 5 bases; J trimming: 3 bases; junction bases outside the gene matches: 3. The DNA for the CDR3 is TGCAGCGTTTCACAGGGGCACTATGGCTACACCTTC. It encodes CSVSQGHYGYTF.

The chain links TRBV30 to TRBJ2-6; 8 nucleotides agree with TRBD1. The length of the CDR3 is 17 residues. CDR1 and CDR2 (germline): GTSNPN, SVGIG (reference sequence). V shed 5 bases and J 2 bases; nucleotides not matched to a gene: 11. The CDR3 is CAWSRDRTNTGANVLTF. CDR3 DNA: TGTGCCTGGTCAAGGGACAGGACAAATACTGGGGCCAACGTCCTGACTTTC.

This sequence joins TRBV14 and TRBJ1-1; D remains unclear. V lost 5 bases and J lost 5, with 12 bases in between. The CDR3 consists of 13 residues. From germline, CDR1 is SGHDN and CDR2 FVKESK. The CDR3, as DNA: TGTGCCAGCAGCTCTGGGGAGACAACTGAAGCTTTCTTT. Translating gives CASSSGETTEAFF.

The chain combines TRBV27 with TRBJ2-1, with TRBD2 matching 12 bases. Germline assignment: CDR1 MNHEY and CDR2 SMNVEV (reference sequence). V shed 3 bases, J shed 3 bases, and the junction held 9 bases outside the gene matches. This CDR3 comprises 18 residues. CDR3 sequence (DNA): TGTGCCAGCAGTTTGGGGCTAGCGGGAGGGCCGAACTACAATGAGCAGTTCTTC. This codes for CASSLGLAGGPNYNEQFF.

The chain is built from TRBV5-6 and TRBJ2-7; 7 nucleotides line up with TRBD2. After removal of 0 bases from V and 6 bases from J, the junction contained 6 bases not matched to a gene. The CDR3 contains 14 residues. The germline gives CDR1 SGHDT, CDR2 YYEEEE. The CDR3 DNA reads TGTGCCAGCAGCTTGGCCGGACTAGTCGGCGAGCAGTACTTC. It encodes CASSLAGLVGEQYF.

The rearrangement uses TRBV9 and TRBJ2-4; TRBD1 matches 9 bases. J lost 9 bases, V lost 4 bases, and 8 bases had no gene match. The germline gives CDR1 SGDLS, CDR2 YYNGEE. The CDR3 totals 14 residues. The CDR3 DNA is TGTGCCAGCAGCACCCGGGACAGGGTGGCCATTCAGTACTTC. It is translated as CASSTRDRVAIQYF.

V and J are TRBV2 and TRBJ2-1, with TRBD1 matching over 9 bases. The CDR3 consists of 13 residues. Germline values: CDR1 SNHLY, CDR2 FYNNEI. Losses at the gene ends were 11 bases for V and 7 bases for J; bases not matched to a gene: 9. CDR3 bases: TGTGCCGGCTCCGGGACAGGGACTAATGAGCAGTTCTTC. Its protein is CAGSGTGTNEQFF.

This clone has more than one count but fewer than ten. This sequence joins TRBV9 and TRBJ2-2; 10 bases align to TRBD2. Germline V gene lookup returns CDR1 SGDLS and CDR2 YYNGEE. Trimming took 3 bases from V and 3 from J; bases not matched to a gene: 11. The CDR3 covers 18 residues. The CDR3, as DNA: TGTGCCAGCAGCGCCAACTTCCTAGCGGGAGTAGACACCGGGGAGCTGTTTTTT. Encoded protein: CASSANFLAGVDTGELFF. Filled out from reference TRBV9 and TRBJ2-2, the complete variable domain reads DSGVTQTPKHLITATGQRVTLRCSPRSGDLSVYWYQQSLDQGLQFLIQYYNGEERAKGNILERFSAQQFPDLHSELNLSSLELGDSALYFCASSANFLAGVDTGELFFGEGSRLTVL.